The 24 T cell receptor beta chains below all came from one sample that was sequenced in a study of cytomegalovirus exposure and HLA in healthy donors. The PCR had 60 Vbeta and 13 Jbeta primers. Libraries were prepared by immunoSEQ multiplex PCR; TCRdb keeps only in-frame clonotypes and omits some of them. Its listing shows fewer than 100,000 clones. Sequencing was done on a sample of PBMCs. Receptor source: a man in his fifties in good health and CMV-seronegative.

This sequence joins TRBV13 and TRBJ2-2, with TRBD1 identical over 8 bases. Germline V gene lookup returns CDR1 PRHDT and CDR2 FYEKMQ (reference sequence). The CDR3 loop spans 16 amino acids. Unmatched junction bases numbered 9, after V lost 5 bases and J lost 4 bases. CDR3 amino acids: CASSLRGPGGTGELFF. CDR3 bases: TGTGCCAGCAGCCTCAGGGGGCCCGGGGGCACCGGGGAGCTGTTTTTT.

The chain combines TRBV25-1 with TRBJ1-6; D is perhaps TRBD1 (6 bases). This CDR3 has 11 amino acids. Germline V gene sequence: CDR1 MGHDK, CDR2 SYGVNS. The ends were cut back, 6 bases at V and 14 bases at J, with 11 bases in the middle. CDR3 nucleotides: TGTGCCAGCAGAAAACAGGGCTCCCTCCACTTT. Translated, it gives CASRKQGSLHF.

The chain couples TRBV6-5 to TRBJ1-2, with D perhaps matching TRBD1 (6 bases). In germline, CDR1 is MNHEY, CDR2 SVGAGI. The CDR3 has 15 residues. V dropped 0 bases and J dropped 7 bases, with 15 bases sitting between them. Written as DNA, the CDR3 is TGTGCCAGCAGTTACTCGAGGGCAGGGGTAGGTGGCTACACCTTC. It is translated as CASSYSRAGVGGYTF.

The chain uses TRBV7-3 and TRBJ2-5; 12 bases agree with TRBD2. J gave up 5 bases and V 4 bases, and 5 bases lay outside the gene matches. The CDR3 contains 15 residues. Germline loops: CDR1 SGHTA, CDR2 FQGTGA. Here the CDR3 DNA reads TGTGCCAGCAGCTCTAGCGGGGGGGCCGGTGAGACCCAGTACTTC. It translates to CASSSSGGAGETQYF.

The chain has TRBV11-3 and TRBJ2-1, with 9 bases identical to TRBD1. The CDR3 runs to 14 residues. V shed 5 bases and J 7 bases; nucleotides not matched to a gene: 6. CDR1 SGHNT and CDR2 YENEEA come from the germline V gene. This chain's CDR3 is CASSRDRARNEQFF. CDR3 DNA: TGTGCCAGCAGCCGGGACAGGGCTCGGAATGAGCAGTTCTTC.

The gene calls are TRBV9 and TRBJ2-2; TRBD2 matches 9 bases. V lost 3 bases to trimming and J lost 6 bases; unmatched junction nucleotides: 6. The germline gives CDR1 SGDLS, CDR2 YYNGEE. The CDR3 contains 15 residues. The CDR3 reads CASSARGGASGELFF. In nucleotides, the CDR3 is TGTGCCAGCAGCGCCCGCGGGGGGGCCTCCGGGGAGCTGTTTTTT. Supplemented by reference TRBV9 and TRBJ2-2, the full variable domain reads DSGVTQTPKHLITATGQRVTLRCSPRSGDLSVYWYQQSLDQGLQFLIQYYNGEERAKGNILERFSAQQFPDLHSELNLSSLELGDSALYFCASSARGGASGELFFGEGSRLTVL.

The DNA for the CDR3 is TGCGCCAGCAGTGAGGATCAGGGTCAAGAAGCTTTCTTT. Its translation: CASSEDQGQEAFF. The J gene is TRBJ1-1, the V gene TRBV10-2, with D maybe TRBD1 (5 bases). Deletions cut 2 bases from V and 8 bases from J, with 12 bases between. The CDR3 has 13 amino acids. Looked up from germline, CDR1 is WSHSY and CDR2 is SAAADI.

The chain is built from TRBV6-6 and TRBJ1-5, with 11 positions matching TRBD1. This CDR3 is built from 15 residues. Trimming took 7 bases from V and 3 from J; bases not matched to a gene: 5. Germline V gene sequence: CDR1 MNHNY, CDR2 SVGAGI (reference sequence). Here the CDR3 DNA reads TGTGCCAGCACCGGGACAGGGGGAAACAATCAGCCCCAGCATTTT. Translation gives CASTGTGGNNQPQHF.

The chain joins TRBV30 to TRBJ1-6, with a possible D match to TRBD1 (5 bases). V lost 3 bases and J 11 bases, leaving 17 bases between the germline ends. The CDR3 contains 14 residues. CDR1 GTSNPN and CDR2 SVGIG come from the germline V gene (reference sequence). CDR3 sequence (DNA): TGTGCCTGGAGGGAAGACAGTTACTCGACACCCCTCCACTTT. Protein: CAWREDSYSTPLHF.

This chain links TRBV7-6 with TRBJ1-6, with D hard to call. V gave up 6 bases and J gave up 0 bases, with 12 bases separating them. This CDR3 is built from 16 residues. In germline, CDR1 is SGHVS, CDR2 FNYEAQ. CDR3 residues: CASSSLSYSYNSPLHF. Here the CDR3 DNA reads TGTGCCAGCAGTTCCCTTAGCTACTCCTATAATTCACCCCTCCACTTT.

J is TRBJ2-7 and V is TRBV6-1; 10 nucleotides align to TRBD1. The CDR3 contains 14 residues. The junction had 7 bases not matched to a gene; V was cut back by 6 bases and J by 5 bases. Germline lookup yields CDR1 MNHNS and CDR2 SASEGT. The CDR3, as DNA: TGTGCCAGCAGCGGGACAGGGGATCCGGACGAGCAGTACTTC. Translating it yields CASSGTGDPDEQYF.

The chain uses TRBV5-1 and TRBJ2-3; TRBD1 matches 10 bases. Germline V CDR1 and CDR2: SGHRS, YFSETQ. The CDR3 contains 16 residues. Trimming took 2 bases from V and 5 from J; bases not matched to a gene: 8. CDR3 in DNA: TGCGCCAGCAGCTTAATGACAGGGGGCTTGGAAGATACGCAGTATTTT. Protein: CASSLMTGGLEDTQYF.

The chain employs TRBV21-1 and TRBJ2-7; TRBD1 is the table's D call and was not checked against the DNA. TRBV21-1 has pseudogene status. This CDR3 has 15 residues. The chain's CDR3 is CASSKLRTAFYEQYF. In DNA, the CDR3 is TGTGCCAGCAGCAAACTAAGGACAGCCTTCTACGAGCAGTACTTC.

The V gene is TRBV7-3, the J gene TRBJ1-6; D ambiguous. The CDR3 runs to 13 residues. V was pared by 1 base and J by 6 bases, with 4 bases between. Germline assignment: CDR1 SGHTA and CDR2 FQGTGA. The chain's CDR3 is CASSLNTNSPLHF. The DNA of the CDR3 is TGTGCCAGCAGCTTAAACACTAATTCACCCCTCCACTTT.

The rearrangement uses TRBV2 and TRBJ2-2, with unresolved D. The V end lost 2 bases, the J end lost 5 bases, and 6 bases lay between the germline ends. Germline-derived CDR1 and CDR2 are SNHLY and FYNNEI. This CDR3 spans 13 amino acids. In DNA, the CDR3 is TGTGCCAGCAGTGAACGGTATACCGGGGAGCTGTTTTTT. It encodes CASSERYTGELFF.

This chain joins TRBV5-3 and TRBJ1-5; no clear D. TRBV5-3 is flagged as an ORF with uncertain function. The CDR3 covers 18 residues. Between the trimmed V and J ends, which lost 4 bases and 6 bases, there was a span of 26 bases. CDR3 sequence reads: CARSPKLSWSAAFQPQHF. In DNA, the CDR3 is TGTGCCAGAAGCCCGAAACTCTCCTGGTCCGCGGCCTTTCAGCCCCAGCATTTT.

The CDR3: CASRVGQGGSEQYF. The CDR3 DNA is TGTGCCAGTAGAGTGGGGCAAGGGGGCTCCGAGCAGTACTTC. The chain is built from TRBV6-5 and TRBJ2-7; 7 nucleotides align to TRBD1. This CDR3 spans 14 amino acids. Trimming at V came to 9 bases and at J to 6 bases, leaving 14 bases not matched to a gene. Per germline, CDR1 MNHEY and CDR2 SVGAGI.

The chain employs TRBV2 and TRBJ1-2; D perhaps matches TRBD1 (6 bases). This CDR3 region has 15 residues. Germline V lookup: CDR1 SNHLY, CDR2 FYNNEI. V shed 8 bases and J shed 1 base, with 17 bases lying between them. As DNA, the CDR3 is TGTGCCAGCTCCCCAACACAGGGATATAACTATGGCTACACCTTC. It encodes CASSPTQGYNYGYTF.

The chain carries TRBV27 and TRBJ2-1, with 7 bases that match TRBD2. This CDR3 comprises 17 residues. Germline-derived CDR1 and CDR2 are MNHEY and SMNVEV (reference sequence). V lost 8 bases, J lost 4 bases, and 17 bases stayed unmatched. CDR3 in amino acids: CASHGTKVGVLYNEQFF. DNA of the CDR3: TGTGCCAGCCACGGGACTAAGGTGGGGGTCCTATACAATGAGCAGTTCTTC.

The gene calls are TRBV7-2 and TRBJ2-5, with D possibly matching TRBD2 (5 bases). The V gene lost 4 bases and the J gene lost 5 bases, with 8 bases spanning the gap. This CDR3 comprises 12 residues. Germline lookup yields CDR1 SGHTA and CDR2 FQGNSA. CDR3 DNA: TGTGCCAGCAGCTCCTGGAGGGAGACCCAGTACTTC. As protein: CASSSWRETQYF.

The chain carries TRBV18 and TRBJ1-2; no reliable D call. The CDR3 contains 13 residues. Germline V lookup: CDR1 KGHSH, CDR2 LQKENI. V was pared by 3 bases and J by 8 bases, with 13 bases between. The CDR3 nucleotides read TGTGCCAGCTCACCTCCTTCGGTCATGGGCTACACCTTC. Amino acids: CASSPPSVMGYTF.

The DNA of the CDR3 is TGCGCCAGCAGCCAAGATTCAGGGGCTTATTATCAGCCCCAGCATTTT. Amino acid sequence: CASSQDSGAYYQPQHF. The rearrangement links TRBV4-1 to TRBJ1-5; D is possibly TRBD1 (6 bases). The V end was cut by 0 bases, the J end by 5 bases, with 14 bases between. Germline values: CDR1 MGHRA, CDR2 YSYEKL. The CDR3 spans 16 residues.

This sequence joins TRBV7-9 and TRBJ2-2; the D is unclear. The CDR3 loop spans 14 amino acids. V shed 1 base and J shed 3 bases, with 6 bases lying between them. The germline CDR1 and CDR2 sequences are SEHNR and FQNEAQ (reference sequence). The CDR3: CASSLDGHTGELFF. The CDR3 DNA follows: TGTGCCAGCAGCTTAGATGGGCACACCGGGGAGCTGTTTTTT.

The chain carries TRBV5-1 and TRBJ1-2; D may be TRBD1 (6 bases). V dropped 4 bases and J dropped 6 bases, with 16 bases sitting between them. Germline V gives CDR1 SGHRS, CDR2 YFSETQ. The CDR3 spans 14 residues. CDR3 in DNA: TGCGCCAGCAGCCCTCCGACAGGAGTCCATGGCTACACCTTC. Amino acid sequence: CASSPPTGVHGYTF.